The 31 T cell receptor beta chains presented below share a single source sample, sequenced in a study of T cell responses to AZD1222 COVID-19 vaccine. Using immunoSEQ multiplex PCR, the repertoire was profiled, and TCRdb retains in-frame clones only, with some absent. This sample has 130,000 to 150,000 clones; more than 75% occur once, and the top ten carry approximately 5.2%. This material consisted of peripheral blood, taken on day 0 of AZD1222 vaccination. All receptors derive from an adult in good health.

The chain uses TRBV20-1 and TRBJ1-1; D is perhaps TRBD1 (5 bases). Germline V gives CDR1 DFQATT, CDR2 SNEGSKA (reference sequence). The V and J ends lost 3 bases and 4 bases respectively, with 18 bases between them. This CDR3 region has 15 residues. CDR3 in DNA: TGCAGTGCTAGTGCTCGAAGGCAGGGAGGCACTGAAGCTTTCTTT. Its translation: CSASARRQGGTEAFF.

The chain combines TRBV4-3 with TRBJ2-1, with 8 bases fitting TRBD1. V lost 0 bases to trimming and J lost 9 bases; unmatched junction nucleotides: 10. CDR1 and CDR2 from the germline V gene are LGHNA and YSLEER. There are 16 residues in the CDR3. The CDR3: CASSQDAMGRGLEQFF. The DNA for the CDR3 is TGCGCCAGCAGCCAAGACGCCATGGGCAGGGGGCTTGAGCAGTTCTTC.

The chain combines TRBV4-1 with TRBJ1-3; D gene unclear. Germline CDR1 reads MGHRA; CDR2 reads YSYEKL. The V gene lost 3 bases and the J gene lost 1 base, with 10 bases spanning the gap. This CDR3 is 15 amino acids long. CDR3 loop: CASSQGPGSGNTIYF. Here the CDR3 DNA reads TGCGCCAGCAGCCAGGGCCCGGGGTCTGGAAACACCATATATTTT.

This chain joins TRBV27 and TRBJ1-6, with D perhaps matching TRBD1 (6 bases). The germline V and J ends were trimmed by 5 bases and 7 bases, with 18 bases remaining between them. Per germline, CDR1 MNHEY and CDR2 SMNVEV (reference sequence). There are 16 residues in the CDR3. As DNA, the CDR3 is TGTGCCAGCAGTACCGTAGCACAGGGCACCAATTCACCCCTCCACTTT. Translating it yields CASSTVAQGTNSPLHF.

This chain joins TRBV7-8 and TRBJ2-2; TRBD2 matches at 12 bases. Germline CDR1 and CDR2: SGHVS and FQNEAQ. J gave up 1 base and V 0 bases, and 12 bases lay outside the gene matches. The CDR3 length is 21 residues. CDR3 DNA sequence: TGTGCCAGCAGCTTAGCGGGTCTAGCGGGAGGGCCTATAAAGAACACCGGGGAGCTGTTTTTT. This translates into CASSLAGLAGGPIKNTGELFF.

This chain uses TRBV3-1 (or the pseudogene TRBV3-2) with TRBJ2-5; D is unclear. Looked up from germline, CDR1 is LGHDT and CDR2 is YNNKEL (reference sequence). The CDR3 is 14 amino acids. V was pared by 0 bases and J by 5 bases, with 10 bases between. This CDR3 reads CASSQDRERETQYF. The CDR3, as DNA: TGTGCCAGCAGCCAAGATCGAGAGAGGGAGACCCAGTACTTC.

The chain uses TRBV4-3 and TRBJ2-2; D might be TRBD2 (6 bases). Germline values: CDR1 LGHNA, CDR2 YSLEER. This CDR3 has 15 residues. Trimming took 3 bases from V and 9 from J, leaving 17 bases between them. In DNA, the CDR3 is TGCGCCAGCAGCCATTGGGGGGACCCCCAGAGGGAGCTGTTTTTT. Protein product: CASSHWGDPQRELFF.

This clone was detected only once. Here the CDR3 reads CASGNLGGALEKLFF. In DNA form, the CDR3 reads TGTGCCAGCGGTAACTTGGGGGGAGCGTTGGAAAAACTGTTTTTT. The chain recombines TRBV2 with TRBJ1-4, with D perhaps TRBD1 (5 bases). CDR1 is SNHLY, CDR2 FYNNEI, per germline. Trimming left V 8 bases short and J 8 bases short, with 21 bases between. The CDR3 runs 15 residues.

This clone was recorded only once. The chain couples TRBV7-9 to TRBJ2-7; perhaps TRBD2 as D (5 bases). Germline CDR1 reads SEHNR; CDR2 reads FQNEAQ (reference sequence). The CDR3 loop spans 11 amino acids. The V gene lost 5 bases and the J gene lost 7 bases, with 9 bases spanning the gap. The DNA for the CDR3 is TGTGCCAGCAGCACCTCGGGGGAGCAGTACTTC. This sequence encodes CASSTSGEQYF.

The chain links TRBV29-1 to TRBJ1-2; D possibly corresponds to TRBD1 (6 bases). The CDR3 is 12 amino acids. Trimming stripped 6 bases from V and 4 bases from J, with 12 bases between. Germline V gene data show CDR1 as SQVTM and CDR2 as ANQGSEA. The CDR3 sequence is CSVGGTTYGYTF. Written as DNA, the CDR3 is TGCAGCGTCGGGGGGACAACCTATGGCTACACCTTC.

The chain links TRBV18 to TRBJ2-7; 8 nucleotides align to TRBD2. Germline V gene lookup returns CDR1 KGHSH and CDR2 LQKENI. The CDR3 runs 14 residues. Trimming removed 3 bases from V and 4 bases from J; junction bases left unmatched: 5. The CDR3 DNA reads as TGTGCCAGCTCACCTAGGACTAGCAAGTACGAGCAGTACTTC. This encodes CASSPRTSKYEQYF.

The chain employs TRBV6-2 or TRBV6-3 and TRBJ2-2; TRBD2 matches at 12 bases. Germline V gives CDR1 MNHEY, CDR2 SVGEGT. Trimming at V came to 0 bases and at J to 0 bases, leaving 5 bases not matched to a gene. The CDR3 is 19 amino acids. CDR3 protein: CASSYSILAGGPNTGELFF. The CDR3 bases are TGTGCCAGCAGTTACTCCATACTAGCGGGGGGACCGAACACCGGGGAGCTGTTTTTT.

The chain recombines TRBV27 with TRBJ2-7; TRBD2 matches at 11 bases. With V trimmed by 1 base and J by 3 bases, 5 bases remained unmatched. Germline CDR1 MNHEY, CDR2 SMNVEV (reference sequence). This CDR3 is 16 amino acids long. CDR3 residues: CASSLYLAGGVYEQYF. The CDR3 DNA reads TGTGCCAGCAGTTTATACCTAGCGGGGGGAGTCTACGAGCAGTACTTC.

The genes are TRBV9 and TRBJ2-5; 10 bases fit TRBD1. CDR3 length: 14 amino acids. Germline V gene data show CDR1 as SGDLS and CDR2 as YYNGEE. The V and J ends lost 4 bases and 2 bases, in that order; junction bases with no gene match: 2. The CDR3 loop reads CASSPGQGQETQYF. The CDR3 region has the DNA TGTGCCAGCAGCCCGGGACAGGGGCAAGAGACCCAGTACTTC.

The chain links TRBV9 to TRBJ1-1, with D maybe TRBD1 (6 bases). The ends were cut back, 4 bases at V and 3 bases at J, with 16 bases in the middle. Germline loops: CDR1 SGDLS, CDR2 YYNGEE. The CDR3 runs 15 residues. The DNA for the CDR3 is TGTGCCAGCAGCCTGACAGGTCCCGGTGACACTGAAGCTTTCTTT. This gives the protein CASSLTGPGDTEAFF.

The chain couples TRBV10-3 to TRBJ2-3; tentatively, D is TRBD1 or TRBD2 (5 bases each). The V end was cut by 2 bases, the J end by 5 bases, with 23 bases between. Looked up from germline, CDR1 is ENHRY and CDR2 is SYGVKD. CDR3 length equals 18 residues. The chain's CDR3 is CAISETDLAGTTGDTQYF. CDR3 DNA: TGTGCCATCAGTGAGACAGATTTGGCCGGGACGACGGGAGATACGCAGTATTTT.

This clone was observed once. The J gene is TRBJ1-2, the V gene TRBV5-1; D is perhaps TRBD1 (5 bases). The CDR3 totals 15 residues. Germline V lookup: CDR1 SGHRS, CDR2 YFSETQ. V dropped 0 bases and J dropped 4 bases, with 13 bases sitting between them. The CDR3 protein is CASSLESRAAYGYTF. CDR3 in DNA: TGCGCCAGCAGCTTGGAATCCAGGGCGGCCTATGGCTACACCTTC.

This clone came up once. This CDR3 is CASSKAGLSSYNSPLHF. The CDR3 bases are TGTGCCAGCAGCAAAGCAGGGTTAAGCTCCTATAATTCACCCCTCCACTTT. This rearrangement joins TRBV7-9 to TRBJ1-6; D may be TRBD1 (5 bases). The germline gives CDR1 SEHNR, CDR2 FQNEAQ (reference sequence). The CDR3 contains 17 residues. Trimming left V 5 bases short and J 0 bases short, with 14 bases between.

This sequence joins TRBV4-1 and TRBJ2-1, with a weak D call TRBD1 (6 bases). Trimming left V 1 base short and J 2 bases short, with 24 bases between. This CDR3 has 20 amino acids. Germline CDR1 is MGHRA and CDR2 is YSYEKL. Here the CDR3 DNA reads TGCGCCAGCAGCCAAGTTGGGGGCCAAAGCGGCCCACCGCCCTACAATGAGCAGTTCTTC. Encoded protein: CASSQVGGQSGPPPYNEQFF.

This chain links TRBV7-9 with TRBJ1-1, with a possible D match to TRBD1 (5 bases). Germline V gives CDR1 SEHNR, CDR2 FQNEAQ (reference sequence). Trimming removed 3 bases at V and 0 bases at J, with 23 bases between. The CDR3 loop spans 19 amino acids. The CDR3 coding sequence is TGTGCCAGCAGCTTTCCCAAGCATGGGGACTTAGGGATGAACACTGAAGCTTTCTTT. Amino acid sequence: CASSFPKHGDLGMNTEAFF.

The chain carries TRBV4-3 and TRBJ2-4; 11 positions match TRBD1. Trimming at V came to 4 bases and at J to 8 bases, leaving 7 bases not matched to a gene. There are 15 residues in the CDR3. From germline, CDR1 is LGHNA and CDR2 YSLEER. As DNA, the CDR3 is TGCGCCAGCAGCCGCGGGGGACAGGGGGTTGACATTCAGTACTTC. Amino acids: CASSRGGQGVDIQYF.

The chain joins TRBV10-3 to TRBJ2-7; 10 bases fit TRBD2. J lost 6 bases, V lost 6 bases, and 20 bases had no gene match. Germline V gene lookup returns CDR1 ENHRY and CDR2 SYGVKD. This CDR3 region has 18 residues. The CDR3 spells CAISQSGVLAGEGGEQYF. The DNA of the CDR3 is TGTGCCATCAGCCAATCAGGGGTCCTAGCGGGAGAAGGAGGCGAGCAGTACTTC.

This clone has a handful of counts. The rearrangement links TRBV7-2 to TRBJ2-7; 7 bases match TRBD2. The CDR3 runs to 14 residues. Looked up from germline, CDR1 is SGHTA and CDR2 is FQGNSA. The ends lost 3 bases at V and 7 bases at J; junction bases unmatched: 9. CDR3 sequence: CASSLGGTFEEQYF. CDR3 nucleotides: TGTGCCAGCAGCTTGGGGGGGACGTTTGAGGAGCAGTACTTC.

This rearrangement joins TRBV2 to TRBJ2-1; weak D call: TRBD1 (5 bases). Germline values: CDR1 SNHLY, CDR2 FYNNEI. V was cut by 7 bases and J by 1 base, with 14 bases left in between. The CDR3 is made up of 15 amino acids. The CDR3 region is CASKPTGSSYNEQFF. Written as DNA, the CDR3 is TGTGCCAGCAAACCCACAGGCTCTTCCTACAATGAGCAGTTCTTC.

A single count supports this clone. J is TRBJ2-5 and V is TRBV7-9; TRBD1 agrees at 11 bases. Germline lookup yields CDR1 SEHNR and CDR2 FQNEAQ (reference sequence). The V segment lost 4 bases and the J segment 4 bases; nucleotides outside the gene matches: 5. This CDR3 has 15 amino acids. This CDR3 reads CASSSGTGGLETQYF. The CDR3 DNA is TGTGCCAGCAGCTCCGGGACAGGGGGTTTAGAGACCCAGTACTTC. The entire variable domain, with the rest obtained from reference TRBV7-9 and TRBJ2-5, is as follows: DTGVSQNPRHKITKRGQNVTFRCDPISEHNRLYWYRQTLGQGPEFLTYFQNEAQLEKSRLLSDRFSAERPKGSFSTLEIQRTEQGDSAMYLCASSSGTGGLETQYFGPGTRLLVL.

This chain connects TRBV29-1 to TRBJ1-1, with D possibly matching TRBD1 (5 bases). Trimming stripped 0 bases from V and 1 base from J, with 9 bases between. Germline V lookup: CDR1 SQVTM, CDR2 ANQGSEA. The CDR3 runs to 14 residues. CDR3 in amino acids: CSVEENGGNTEAFF. The CDR3 DNA is TGCAGCGTTGAAGAGAATGGGGGGAACACTGAAGCTTTCTTT. The full variable domain, in which reference TRBV29-1 and TRBJ1-1 provide the parts outside the CDR3, is SAVISQKPSRDICQRGTSLTIQCQVDSQVTMMFWYRQQPGQSLTLIATANQGSEATYESGFVIDKFPISRPNLTFSTLTVSNMSPEDSSIYLCSVEENGGNTEAFFGQGTRLTVV.

V and J are TRBV9 and TRBJ2-1, with a possible D match to TRBD1 (5 bases). This CDR3 has 12 amino acids. V lost 4 bases and J 10 bases, leaving 12 bases between the germline ends. Germline CDR1 SGDLS, CDR2 YYNGEE. The CDR3 loop is CASSSDSPEQFF. Here the CDR3 DNA reads TGTGCCAGCAGCTCAGACAGTCCAGAGCAGTTCTTC.

V gene TRBV5-4 combines with J gene TRBJ2-3; no firm D call. V gave up 1 base and J gave up 2 bases, with 11 bases separating them. Germline lookup yields CDR1 SGHNT and CDR2 YYREEE (reference sequence). The CDR3 is 15 amino acids. Here the CDR3 reads CASSLRVGTTDTQYF. Written as DNA, the CDR3 is TGTGCCAGCAGCTTGCGTGTCGGCACCACAGATACGCAGTATTTT.

This sequence joins TRBV5-1 and TRBJ2-3; possible D gene TRBD2, 6 bases. Trimming stripped 4 bases from V and 6 bases from J, with 15 bases between. The CDR3 consists of 14 residues. The V gene's germline CDR1 is SGHRS and CDR2 YFSETQ. The CDR3 nucleotides are TGCGCCAGCAGCCGGGACTTAGCGGCTGATACGCAGTATTTT. Its translation: CASSRDLAADTQYF.

The gene calls are TRBV6-2 or TRBV6-3 and TRBJ1-5; weak D call: TRBD1 (5 bases). This CDR3 is 14 amino acids long. Germline V gene lookup returns CDR1 MNHEY and CDR2 SVGEGT. V was clipped by 2 bases and J by 2 bases, with 7 bases between them. CDR3 sequence (DNA): TGTGCCAGCAGTTACCAGGGTCGCAATCAGCCCCAGCATTTT. Translation gives CASSYQGRNQPQHF.

This clone was seen a single time. This chain joins TRBV18 and TRBJ2-3, with 10 positions matching TRBD2. V dropped 4 bases and J dropped 6; count of bases not matched to a gene: 7. The germline V gene encodes CDR1 KGHSH and CDR2 LQKENI. This CDR3 has 15 residues. The CDR3 region has the DNA TGTGCCAGCTCACGGACTAGCGGCCCCACCGATACGCAGTATTTT. It specifies CASSRTSGPTDTQYF.